The 21 T cell receptor beta chains reported below all come from one sample, sequenced in a study of T-cell memory formation after mild COVID-19 (dated by TCRdb to the early 2020s). The library was produced with 5' RACE. This sample was sequenced with an Illumina NovaSeq 6000. TCRdb redid the processing of the public reads, applying fastp at Q25 and MiXCR, and retained in-frame beta chains. All rows with the same CDR3 protein become a single entry with the most common DNA and genes. In this sample the table shows 100,000 to 130,000 distinct CDR3 sequences, 14% of which occur a single time. Together, the top ten hold about 39% of the sample. The source material was PBMCs or a T cell subset sorted from them (not recorded which). Receptors originate from a man aged 18 to 35 who had mild COVID-19 (a few samples of this study predate the infection). The sample titles of this study are shuffled in the database, so cell type and time point are left out; the donor was told from shared clones.

CDR3 sequence (DNA): TGCAGCGTTGAACCCGCTACAGGGGACCTCACAGATACGCAGTATTTT. This encodes CSVEPATGDLTDTQYF. The rearrangement links TRBV29-1 to TRBJ2-3; 7 nucleotides align to TRBD1. CDR1 is SQVTM and CDR2 is ANQGSEA in the germline V gene. With 2 bases clipped from V and 2 bases from J, the junction kept 10 bases outside the gene matches. This CDR3 region has 16 residues.

The V gene is TRBV5-6, the J gene TRBJ2-3; D ambiguous. CDR3 length: 12 residues. Per germline, CDR1 SGHDT and CDR2 YYEEEE. With 2 bases removed from V and 12 bases from J, the gap between germline ends came to 13 bases. The CDR3 bases are TGTGCCAGCAGCTTTGTGGACGAGACCCAGTATTTT. Translating it yields CASSFVDETQYF.

A few counts support this clonotype. This chain links TRBV4-3 with TRBJ2-7, with 7 bases fitting TRBD2. In germline, CDR1 is LGHNA, CDR2 YSLEER. The CDR3 has 16 amino acids. Trimming at V came to 1 base and at J to 2 bases, leaving 8 bases not matched to a gene. In DNA, the CDR3 is TGCGCCAGCAGCCAAGGCGGGGGACGGGTAACCTACGAGCAGTACTTC. Protein product: CASSQGGGRVTYEQYF.

V gene TRBV7-2 combines with J gene TRBJ2-7; no definite D call. CDR1 is SGHTA and CDR2 is FQGNSA in the germline V gene. The CDR3 has 13 residues. The germline V and J ends were trimmed by 1 base and 2 bases, with 6 bases remaining between them. This CDR3 reads CASSLGWTYEQYV. CDR3 in DNA: TGTGCCAGCAGCTTAGGATGGACCTACGAGCAGTACGTC.

V usage is TRBV7-3 and J usage is TRBJ2-1; D is uncertain. With 2 bases removed from V and 12 bases from J, the gap between germline ends came to 14 bases. CDR1 is SGHTA and CDR2 is FQGTGA in the germline V gene. This CDR3 region has 13 residues. CDR3 sequence (DNA): TGTGCCAGCAGCTTAGGGGTCCAAACGACGCAGTTCTTC. Its translation: CASSLGVQTTQFF.

The genes are TRBV5-1 and TRBJ2-7, with 11 bases matching TRBD2. With 4 bases clipped from V and 4 bases from J, the junction kept 10 bases outside the gene matches. The germline gives CDR1 SGHRS, CDR2 YFSETQ. The CDR3 is 16 residues long. The CDR3 loop reads CASSPGVLAGVYEQYF. The CDR3 coding sequence is TGCGCCAGCAGCCCTGGGGTACTAGCGGGGGTTTACGAGCAGTACTTC.

The table lists this clonotype with a few counts. The rearrangement joins TRBV6-2 or TRBV6-3 to TRBJ1-5; perhaps TRBD1 as D (5 bases). V shed 4 bases and J shed 5 bases, with 18 bases lying between them. The CDR3 contains 16 residues. CDR1 is MNHEY, CDR2 SVGEGT, per germline. In DNA form, the CDR3 reads TGTGCCAGCAGTTTCACGACAGTCCCGGTAGATCAGCCCCAGCATTTT. Its protein is CASSFTTVPVDQPQHF.

This clonotype was observed at least ten times. V and J are TRBV12-3 or TRBV12-4 and TRBJ2-5, with no clear D. The CDR3 is made up of 12 amino acids. With 1 base removed from V and 2 bases from J, the gap between germline ends came to 2 bases. In nucleotides, the CDR3 is TGTGCCAGCAGTTTAGTGCAAGAGACCCAGTACTTC. The encoded protein is CASSLVQETQYF.

The sample holds many counts of this clonotype. The rearrangement joins TRBV20-1 to TRBJ2-3, with D possibly being TRBD1 (6 bases). Deletions cut 1 base from V and 2 bases from J, with 19 bases between. This CDR3 has 17 residues. Germline CDR1 and CDR2: DFQATT and SNEGSKA (reference sequence). CDR3 loop: CSARGIPRGSVTDTQYF. Written as DNA, the CDR3 is TGCAGTGCTAGAGGAATTCCCAGGGGTTCGGTCACAGATACGCAGTATTTT.

The chain recombines TRBV6-5 with TRBJ1-2; D ambiguous. Germline V CDR1 and CDR2: MNHEY, SVGAGI. V was shortened by 5 bases and J by 3 bases, with 25 bases between the two germline ends. CDR3 length: 18 residues. CDR3 protein: CASSPLWTTRRSHYGYTF. In DNA, the CDR3 is TGTGCCAGCAGTCCCTTATGGACTACGCGTAGATCCCACTATGGCTACACCTTC.

The chain carries TRBV13 and TRBJ1-2; 7 positions agree with TRBD1. This CDR3 spans 16 amino acids. Germline lookup yields CDR1 PRHDT and CDR2 FYEKMQ (reference sequence). V trimming: 4 bases; J trimming: 4 bases; junction bases outside the gene matches: 12. The DNA for the CDR3 is TGTGCCAGCAGCTCGTACCGGGACAGCTGGCCCTATGGCTACACCTTC. Protein product: CASSSYRDSWPYGYTF.

This clonotype was counted between two and nine times. The rearrangement uses TRBV6-6 and TRBJ2-5, with 9 bases fitting TRBD1. The CDR3 consists of 14 residues. Germline V gene sequence: CDR1 MNHNY, CDR2 SVGAGI (reference sequence). V was clipped by 6 bases and J by 1 base; unmatched bases: 3. The DNA for the CDR3 is TGTGCCAGCAGAGGGACAGGGAGCCAAGAGACCCAGTACTTC. It is translated as CASRGTGSQETQYF.

The chain combines TRBV6-5 with TRBJ1-1; D call uncertain. The CDR3 sequence is 13 residues long. Germline CDR1 is MNHEY and CDR2 is SVGAGI. V lost 2 bases, J lost 8 bases, and 12 bases lay in between. The CDR3 nucleotides are TGTGCCAGCAGTTACAGGGTTGGGGTCGAAGCTTTCTTT. This encodes CASSYRVGVEAFF.

The gene calls are TRBV4-3 and TRBJ2-5; 9 nucleotides agree with TRBD1. Germline CDR1 LGHNA, CDR2 YSLEER. The CDR3 runs 17 residues. Unmatched junction bases numbered 11, after V lost 1 base and J lost 5 bases. The chain's CDR3 is CASSQGWDRAGVETQYF. The CDR3 DNA follows: TGCGCCAGCAGCCAAGGCTGGGACAGGGCCGGCGTGGAGACCCAGTACTTC.

This clonotype appeared many times. The rearrangement joins TRBV6-5 to TRBJ2-3; 12 bases line up with TRBD2. This CDR3 spans 15 amino acids. Trimming took 5 bases from V and 2 from J; bases not matched to a gene: 2. CDR1 and CDR2 from the germline V gene are MNHEY and SVGAGI. In nucleotides, the CDR3 is TGTGCCAGCAGTAGACTAGCGGGGGTCACAGATACGCAGTATTTT. It is translated as CASSRLAGVTDTQYF.

This clonotype was recorded many times. The chain couples TRBV2 to TRBJ2-6; D perhaps matches TRBD1 (5 bases). Germline assignment: CDR1 SNHLY and CDR2 FYNNEI. CDR3 length: 17 amino acids. The ends were cut back, 1 base at V and 0 bases at J, with 10 bases in the middle. The CDR3 loop is CASSEGGSSSGANVLTF. The CDR3 region has the DNA TGTGCCAGCAGTGAAGGGGGCAGCTCCTCTGGGGCCAACGTCCTGACTTTC.

V is TRBV10-3 and J is TRBJ2-7; 8 bases map to TRBD2. J lost 2 bases, V lost 10 bases, and 10 bases had no gene match. The V gene's germline CDR1 is ENHRY and CDR2 SYGVKD. The CDR3 extends over 14 amino acids. CDR3 protein: CATRAGGGAYEQYF. The CDR3 DNA sequence: TGTGCCACCCGCGCGGGGGGTGGCGCCTACGAGCAGTACTTC.

This clonotype was seen many times. The chain joins TRBV6-2 or TRBV6-3 to TRBJ2-3; D is uncertain. Germline V gene lookup returns CDR1 MNHEY and CDR2 SVGEGT. The CDR3 is 14 amino acids. With 0 bases removed from V and 0 bases from J, the gap between germline ends came to 4 bases. The CDR3 loop is CASSYSTSTDTQYF. DNA of the CDR3: TGTGCCAGCAGTTACTCGACTAGCACAGATACGCAGTATTTT.

This clonotype was observed at least ten times. The J gene is TRBJ2-1, the V gene TRBV29-1; 8 bases match TRBD2. V was clipped by 3 bases and J by 5 bases; unmatched bases: 6. The CDR3 has 14 residues. The germline V gene encodes CDR1 SQVTM and CDR2 ANQGSEA. The CDR3, as DNA: TGCAGCGTTGAGCAGCGGGGGATCAACAATGAGCAGTTCTTC. Translated, it gives CSVEQRGINNEQFF.

The rearrangement uses TRBV18 and TRBJ2-5, with 7 bases aligning to TRBD1. There are 17 residues in the CDR3. V lost 3 bases, J lost 4 bases, and 14 bases stayed unmatched. Per germline, CDR1 KGHSH and CDR2 LQKENI. In nucleotides, the CDR3 is TGTGCCAGCTCACCCCCTTCGGGGACAGCCGGGACAGAGACCCAGTACTTC. Translation: CASSPPSGTAGTETQYF. The full variable domain, rest sourced from reference TRBV18 and TRBJ2-5, is NAGVMQNPRHLVRRRGQEARLRCSPMKGHSHVYWYRQLPEEGLKFMVYLQKENIIDESGMPKERFSAEFPKEGPSILRIQQVVRGDSAAYFCASSPPSGTAGTETQYFGPGTRLLVL.

Remarks on this clonotype: Just one base apart from a much larger clone, this may be a read error. It is likely a read error, because the conserved phenylalanine at the end of the CDR3 is missing. V usage is TRBV6-6 and J usage is TRBJ2-1; 10 nucleotides agree with TRBD2. The germline V gene encodes CDR1 MNHNY and CDR2 SVGAGI (reference sequence). Germline trimming cut 0 bases from V and 5 bases from J; bases unmatched to any gene: 4. CDR3 length equals 16 residues. The CDR3 coding sequence is TGTGCCAGCAGTTACTCGTCTAGCGGGGGACACAATGAGCAGTTCTTA. Encoded protein: CASSYSSSGGHNEQFL.